This T cell receptor beta chain was recorded in a study of cytomegalovirus exposure and HLA in healthy donors. The PCR used 60 Vbeta and 13 Jbeta primers. Here immunoSEQ multiplex PCR was the method, and the copy in TCRdb shows in-frame clones only, minus some. The table has about 160,000 clones, 79% seen once. This CDR3 is 14 amino acids long. Germline V gene lookup returns CDR1 MGHRA and CDR2 YSYEKL. Trimming shortened V by 0 bases and J by 1 base, and 7 bases separated the two germline ends. Study outcomes and limitations: As a later analysis showed, a missense DCLRE1C variant was linked to trimming of TCR beta V- and J-genes.

Remarks on this clone: Its specificity is not known.

The TCR comes from a middle-aged man in good health and CMV-seronegative. The chain couples TRBV4-1 to TRBJ2-7, with D hard to call. The sample consisted of PBMCs. The CDR3 coding sequence is TGCGCCAGCAGCCAAGAGAGGTATTCCTACGAGCAGTACTTC. It codes for CASSQERYSYEQYF.